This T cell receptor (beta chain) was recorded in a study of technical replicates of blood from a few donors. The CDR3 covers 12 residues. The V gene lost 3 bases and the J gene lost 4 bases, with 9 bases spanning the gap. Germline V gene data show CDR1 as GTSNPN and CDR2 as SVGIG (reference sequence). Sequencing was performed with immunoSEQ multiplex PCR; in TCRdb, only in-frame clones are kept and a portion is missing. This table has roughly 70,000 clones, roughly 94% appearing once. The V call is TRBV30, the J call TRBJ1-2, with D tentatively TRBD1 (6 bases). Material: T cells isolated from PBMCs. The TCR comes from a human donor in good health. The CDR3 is CAWSGTPYGYTF. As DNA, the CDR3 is TGTGCCTGGAGCGGGACACCCTATGGCTACACCTTC.